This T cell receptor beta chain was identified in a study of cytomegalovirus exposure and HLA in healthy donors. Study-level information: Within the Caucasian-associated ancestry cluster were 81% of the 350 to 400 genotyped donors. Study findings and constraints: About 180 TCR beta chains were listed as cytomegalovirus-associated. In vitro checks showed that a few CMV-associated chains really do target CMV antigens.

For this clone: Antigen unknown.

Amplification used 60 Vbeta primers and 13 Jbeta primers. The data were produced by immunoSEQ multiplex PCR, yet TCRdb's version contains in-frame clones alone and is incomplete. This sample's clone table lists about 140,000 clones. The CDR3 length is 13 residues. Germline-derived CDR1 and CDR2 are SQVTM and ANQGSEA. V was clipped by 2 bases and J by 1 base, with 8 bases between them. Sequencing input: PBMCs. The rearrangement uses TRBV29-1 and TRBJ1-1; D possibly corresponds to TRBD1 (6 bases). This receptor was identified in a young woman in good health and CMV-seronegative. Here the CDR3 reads CSVERGGNTEAFF. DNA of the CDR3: TGCAGCGTTGAAAGGGGGGGGAACACTGAAGCTTTCTTT. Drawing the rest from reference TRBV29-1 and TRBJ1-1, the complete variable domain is SAVISQKPSRDICQRGTSLTIQCQVDSQVTMMFWYRQQPGQSLTLIATANQGSEATYESGFVIDKFPISRPNLTFSTLTVSNMSPEDSSIYLCSVERGGNTEAFFGQGTRLTVV.